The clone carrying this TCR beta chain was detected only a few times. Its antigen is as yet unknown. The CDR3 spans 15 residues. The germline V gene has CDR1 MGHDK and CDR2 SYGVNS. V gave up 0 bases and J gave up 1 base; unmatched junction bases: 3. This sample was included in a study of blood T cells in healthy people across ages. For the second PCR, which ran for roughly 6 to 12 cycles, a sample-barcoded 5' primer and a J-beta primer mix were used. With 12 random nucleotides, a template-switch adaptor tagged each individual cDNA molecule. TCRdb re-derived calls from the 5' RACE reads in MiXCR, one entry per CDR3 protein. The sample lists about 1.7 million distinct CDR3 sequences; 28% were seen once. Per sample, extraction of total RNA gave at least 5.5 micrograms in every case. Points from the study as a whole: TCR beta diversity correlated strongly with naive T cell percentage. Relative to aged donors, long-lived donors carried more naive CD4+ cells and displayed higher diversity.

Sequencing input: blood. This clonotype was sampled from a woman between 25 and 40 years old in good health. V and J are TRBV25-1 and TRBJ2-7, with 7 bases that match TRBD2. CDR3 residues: CASSEYPAGSYEQYF. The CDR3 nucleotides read TGTGCCAGCAGTGAATACCCAGCGGGATCCTACGAGCAGTACTTC.